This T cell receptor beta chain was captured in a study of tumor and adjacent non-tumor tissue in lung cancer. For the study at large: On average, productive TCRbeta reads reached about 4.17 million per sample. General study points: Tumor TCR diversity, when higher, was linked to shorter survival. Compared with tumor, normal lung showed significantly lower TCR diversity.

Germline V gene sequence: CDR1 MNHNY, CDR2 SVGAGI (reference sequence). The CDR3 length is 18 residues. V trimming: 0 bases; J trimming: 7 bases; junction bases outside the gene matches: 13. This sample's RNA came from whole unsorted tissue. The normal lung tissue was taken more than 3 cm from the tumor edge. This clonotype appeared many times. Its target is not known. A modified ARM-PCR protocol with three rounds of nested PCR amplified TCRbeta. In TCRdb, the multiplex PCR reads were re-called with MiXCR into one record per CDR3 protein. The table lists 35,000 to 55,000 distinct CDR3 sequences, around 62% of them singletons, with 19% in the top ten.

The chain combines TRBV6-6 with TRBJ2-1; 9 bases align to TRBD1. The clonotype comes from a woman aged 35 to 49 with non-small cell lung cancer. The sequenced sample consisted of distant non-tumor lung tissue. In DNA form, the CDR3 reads TGTGCCAGCAGTTACTCCAGGACAGGGGCCAAGGGAGGGAATGAGCAGTTCTTC. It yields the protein CASSYSRTGAKGGNEQFF.